The 6 T cell receptor beta chains reported below all come from one sample, sequenced in a study of blood T cell repertoires in COVID-19. Clones were read by immunoSEQ multiplex PCR, and TCRdb kept only the in-frame ones, dropping some. The sample lists 250,000 to 400,000 clones, 88% occurring once. The sequenced material came from peripheral blood. All receptors derive from a woman in her twenties or thirties with COVID-19, enrolled during active disease.

This sequence joins TRBV19 and TRBJ2-6; D perhaps matches TRBD1 (5 bases). Germline V lookup: CDR1 LNHDA, CDR2 SQIVND (reference sequence). V dropped 3 bases and J dropped 0 bases, with 12 bases sitting between them. The CDR3 totals 17 residues. The CDR3 is CASSIDSQVSGANVLTF. CDR3 DNA: TGTGCCAGTAGTATCGACAGTCAAGTCTCTGGGGCCAACGTCCTGACTTTC.

The chain recombines TRBV7-2 with TRBJ1-2; D remains ambiguous. Germline V gene data show CDR1 as SGHTA and CDR2 as FQGNSA. This CDR3 has 14 amino acids. Trimming removed 3 bases at V and 8 bases at J, with 16 bases between. The CDR3 sequence: CASSFRIEGWGYTF. The CDR3 DNA reads as TGTGCCAGCAGCTTTCGCATTGAGGGTTGGGGCTACACCTTC.

The chain is built from TRBV3-1 (or the pseudogene TRBV3-2) and TRBJ1-2, with TRBD1 matching over 8 bases. The length of the CDR3 is 15 residues. Germline values: CDR1 LGHDT, CDR2 YNNKEL (reference sequence). Unmatched junction bases numbered 3, after V lost 0 bases and J lost 3 bases. CDR3 loop: CASSQETGGHYGYTF. Written as DNA, the CDR3 is TGTGCCAGCAGCCAAGAAACAGGGGGGCACTATGGCTACACCTTC.

V usage is TRBV6-1 and J usage is TRBJ1-1, with a tentative D call TRBD1 (5 bases). In germline, CDR1 is MNHNS, CDR2 SASEGT. V dropped 1 base and J dropped 6 bases, with 15 bases sitting between them. The CDR3 loop spans 15 amino acids. In DNA form, the CDR3 reads TGTGCCAGCAGTGAAGGGGGATGGGGGGTCTCTGAAGCTTTCTTT. Translated: CASSEGGWGVSEAFF.

The CDR3 loop reads CASSVGGVDYEQYF. The CDR3 coding sequence is TGTGCCAGCAGCGTAGGGGGAGTCGACTACGAGCAGTACTTC. This chain uses TRBV9 with TRBJ2-7; D perhaps matches TRBD2 (5 bases). Trimming pared 0 bases from V and 3 bases from J, leaving 10 bases between. Germline CDR1 SGDLS, CDR2 YYNGEE. The CDR3 is 14 amino acids. The complete variable domain, with remaining parts taken from reference TRBV9 and TRBJ2-7, reads DSGVTQTPKHLITATGQRVTLRCSPRSGDLSVYWYQQSLDQGLQFLIQYYNGEERAKGNILERFSAQQFPDLHSELNLSSLELGDSALYFCASSVGGVDYEQYFGPGTRLTVT.

This chain links TRBV24-1 with TRBJ1-2; 10 bases match TRBD1. Germline-derived CDR1 and CDR2 are KGHDR and SFDVKD. This CDR3 has 13 residues. V lost 7 bases, J lost 7 bases, and 5 bases stayed unmatched. CDR3 sequence: CATRPGTGVGYTF. CDR3 coding DNA: TGTGCCACCAGGCCCGGGACAGGGGTTGGCTACACCTTC.